This T cell receptor (beta chain) was observed in a study of shared clonotypes between healthy human individuals. Original data processing: Filtering differed, since immunoSEQ gave only junction sequences and no quality scores. Sequencing used immunoSEQ multiplex PCR; TCRdb keeps in-frame clones, though not all of them. That table gives V, J and clone size, and the DNA gave D and trimming. The sample includes around 430,000 clones, about 76% of them seen just once. Sequenced sample: PBMCs. The TCR was taken from a woman aged 40 to 50 in good health. Some clones in this sample may be carry-over from other donors' samples.

Here the CDR3 reads CSVEHFIQGGGYEQYF. In nucleotides, the CDR3 is TGCAGCGTTGAACATTTTATCCAGGGGGGAGGCTACGAGCAGTACTTC. This chain links TRBV29-1 with TRBJ2-7, with a tentative D call TRBD1 (7 bases). V lost 2 bases and J 3 bases, leaving 20 bases between the germline ends. The CDR3 consists of 16 residues. The germline V gene has CDR1 SQVTM and CDR2 ANQGSEA.